This T cell receptor (beta chain) was sequenced for a study of blood T cell repertoires in COVID-19 (dated by TCRdb to about 2020). For context, the study as a whole: The collaborator samples originated in the United States, Italy and Spain and spanned the acute and convalescent phases of COVID-19. The material from the prospective study consisted of cDNA or gDNA derived from T cells, B-cell-depleted T cells, or PBMCs. Deeply sampled blood TCRbeta repertoires from subjects exposed to, actively infected with, or recovered from COVID-19 were included in the dataset. A freely available public database, intended as a resource for researchers studying the immune response to SARS-CoV-2, is where the repertoires were released. The samples were drawn from the first 160 participants of the ongoing ImmuneRACE study and from some 1,300 subjects provided by 6 global collaborators. Nearly every sample came with metadata listing a de-identified subject ID, COVID-19 status, age in years and sex. HLA class I and class II types, where available, came from metadata supplied by the sample provider rather than from assay-based typing.

The investigation overall reported the following: Clinical and demographic metadata were provided uncurated, with the amount varying by source and participant.

Participants in the prospective study were enrolled through a virtual design, were aged roughly 18 to 100 years, and lived in some 24 United States geographic areas. In the prospective study, participants were assigned to cohorts based on the clinical history participants reported in a screening survey and a study questionnaire. For ImmuneRACE Cohort 3, a participant was defined as recovered based on two consecutive negative NP/OP PCR tests, clearance by a healthcare professional, or resolution of symptoms. In the prospective study, mobile phlebotomists collected whole blood, serum and a nasopharyngeal or oropharyngeal swab from each participant. Prospective study participants could optionally give additional blood draws and questionnaires over an approximately 2-month period. Before DNA extraction, prospective study blood samples were shipped either frozen or at room temperature. TCRbeta CDR3 regions were amplified from genomic DNA by means of the immunoSEQ Assay, a bias-controlled multiplex PCR. Per the original workflow: Within the assay, amplification of reference gene primers was used to estimate how many nucleated cells each sample contained. Sequence reads were collapsed and filtered to measure the absolute abundance of every unique TCRbeta CDR3 rearrangement. For each sample, productive Simpson clonality was calculated by taking the square root of Simpson's diversity index across productive rearrangements. Not all clones reach the TCRdb copy of this immuneACCESS table, which keeps in-frame sequences only. Checked studies attribute under half of the gap to unresolved V genes and leave the rest unexplained. Clone size and the V and J calls come from that table; the DNA yielded D and trimming. Here the sample has a few hundred thousand clones; around 91% occur a single time. Around 1% of the sample goes to the ten largest clones.

Regarding this clone: Its target antigen remains unknown. The record has no base qualities; no much larger clone is one base away.

The germline V gene (reference sequence) specifies MNHEY as CDR1 and SMNVEV as CDR2. Trimmed from V: 6 bases; trimmed from J: 4 bases; junction bases lacking a gene match: 10. The CDR3, from cysteine to phenylalanine, totals 16 residues. Only the CDR3 DNA stays, 48 bases, in frame from base 1. Material for sequencing was PBMCs or T cells enriched from blood (not recorded which). Here the chain combines TRBV27 and TRBJ2-1; 9 bases in the junction line up with TRBD2. The receptor was derived from a young man who had recovered from COVID-19. The nucleotide sequence reads as follows: TGTGCCAGCAGCCCCTTTGCGGGGGGGTTATACAATGAGCAGTTCTTC. This translates into CASSPFAGGLYNEQFF.